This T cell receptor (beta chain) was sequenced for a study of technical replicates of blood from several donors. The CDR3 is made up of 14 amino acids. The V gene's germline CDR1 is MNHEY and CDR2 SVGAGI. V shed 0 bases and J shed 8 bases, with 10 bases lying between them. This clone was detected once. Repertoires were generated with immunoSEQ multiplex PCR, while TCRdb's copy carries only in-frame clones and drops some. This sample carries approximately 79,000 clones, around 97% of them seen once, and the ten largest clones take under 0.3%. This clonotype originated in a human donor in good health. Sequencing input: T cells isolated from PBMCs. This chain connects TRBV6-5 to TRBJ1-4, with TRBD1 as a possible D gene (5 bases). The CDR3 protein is CASSYSRGREKLFF. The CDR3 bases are TGTGCCAGCAGTTACTCGCGGGGCCGGGAAAAACTGTTTTTT.